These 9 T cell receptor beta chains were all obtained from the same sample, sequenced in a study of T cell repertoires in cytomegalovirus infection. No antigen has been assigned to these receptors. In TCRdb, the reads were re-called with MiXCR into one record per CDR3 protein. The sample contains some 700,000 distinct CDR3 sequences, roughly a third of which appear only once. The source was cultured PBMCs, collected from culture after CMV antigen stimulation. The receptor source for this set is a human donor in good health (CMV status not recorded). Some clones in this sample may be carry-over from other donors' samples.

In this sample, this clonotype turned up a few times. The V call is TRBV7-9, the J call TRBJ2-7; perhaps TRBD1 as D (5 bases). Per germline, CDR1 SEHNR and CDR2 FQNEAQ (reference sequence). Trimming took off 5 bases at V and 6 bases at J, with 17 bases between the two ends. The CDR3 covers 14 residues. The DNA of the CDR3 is TGTGCCAGCAGCCATTCCCACGCAGGGCTCGAGCAGTACTTC. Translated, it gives CASSHSHAGLEQYF.

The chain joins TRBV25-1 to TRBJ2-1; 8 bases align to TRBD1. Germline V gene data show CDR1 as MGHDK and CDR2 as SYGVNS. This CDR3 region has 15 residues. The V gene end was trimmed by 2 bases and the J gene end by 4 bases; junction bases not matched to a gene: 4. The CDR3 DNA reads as TGTGCCAGCAGTGAAGGACAGGGACCGTACAATGAGCAGTTCTTC. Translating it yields CASSEGQGPYNEQFF.

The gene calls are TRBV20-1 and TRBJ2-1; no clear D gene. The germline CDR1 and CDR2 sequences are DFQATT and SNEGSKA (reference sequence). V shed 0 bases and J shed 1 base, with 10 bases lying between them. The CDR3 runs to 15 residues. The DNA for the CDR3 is TGCAGTGCTAGAGACCTTAATAGGTCCTACAATGAGCAGTTCTTC. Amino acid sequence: CSARDLNRSYNEQFF.

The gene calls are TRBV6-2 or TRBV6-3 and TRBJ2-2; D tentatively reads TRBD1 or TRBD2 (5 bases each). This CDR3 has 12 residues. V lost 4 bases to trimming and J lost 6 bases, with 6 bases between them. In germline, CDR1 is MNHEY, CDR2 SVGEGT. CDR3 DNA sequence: TGTGCCAGCAGTTGGGGACCCGGGGAGCTGTTTTTT. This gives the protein CASSWGPGELFF.

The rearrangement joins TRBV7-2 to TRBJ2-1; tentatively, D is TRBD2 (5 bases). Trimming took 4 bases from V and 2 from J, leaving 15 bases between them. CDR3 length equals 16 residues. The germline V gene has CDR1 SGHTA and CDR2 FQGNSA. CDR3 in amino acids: CASSSPRGKAYNEQFF. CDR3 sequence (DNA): TGTGCCAGCAGCTCCCCACGAGGGAAAGCCTACAATGAGCAGTTCTTC.

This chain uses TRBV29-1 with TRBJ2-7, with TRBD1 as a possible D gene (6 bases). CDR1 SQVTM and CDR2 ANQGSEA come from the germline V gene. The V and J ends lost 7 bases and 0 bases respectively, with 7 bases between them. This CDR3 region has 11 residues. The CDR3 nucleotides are TGCAGCGGAGGGGGCTCCTACGAGCAGTACTTC. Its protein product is CSGGGSYEQYF.

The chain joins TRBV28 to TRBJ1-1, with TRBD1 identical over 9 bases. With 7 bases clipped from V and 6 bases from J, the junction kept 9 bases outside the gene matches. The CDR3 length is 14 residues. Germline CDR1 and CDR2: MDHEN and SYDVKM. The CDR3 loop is CASTLTGGIPEAFF. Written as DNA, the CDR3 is TGTGCCAGCACCCTGACAGGGGGTATCCCTGAAGCTTTCTTT.

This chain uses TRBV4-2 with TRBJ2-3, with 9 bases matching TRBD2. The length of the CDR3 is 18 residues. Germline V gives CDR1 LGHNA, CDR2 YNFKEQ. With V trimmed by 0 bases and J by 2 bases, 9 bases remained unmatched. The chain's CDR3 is CASSQEGTSRGATDTQYF. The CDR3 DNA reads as TGTGCCAGCAGCCAAGAAGGGACTAGCAGGGGGGCCACAGATACGCAGTATTTT.

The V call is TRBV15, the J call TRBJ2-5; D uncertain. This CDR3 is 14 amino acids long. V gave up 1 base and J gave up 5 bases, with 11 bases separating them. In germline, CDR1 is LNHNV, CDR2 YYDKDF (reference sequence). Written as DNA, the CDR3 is TGTGCCACCAGCAGAGGTATCAGAAGGGAGACCCAGTACTTC. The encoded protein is CATSRGIRRETQYF.